These 32 T cell receptor beta chains share one sample of origin, sequenced in a study of T cell responses to AZD1222 COVID-19 vaccine. Profiling relied on immunoSEQ multiplex PCR, and the TCRdb table lists in-frame clones only, not all of them. This sample has approximately 140,000 clones, with more than 85% found just once. The sample was peripheral blood, taken 28 days after the second AZD1222 dose. These TCRs come from an adult who received the AZD1222 COVID-19 vaccine.

As regards this clone: Other DNA sequences in this specimen translate into the identical CDR3. The chain couples TRBV28 to TRBJ1-1; 10 nucleotides line up with TRBD1. V was pared by 4 bases and J by 5 bases, with 1 base of the junction left unmatched. CDR3 length equals 13 residues. CDR1 is MDHEN, CDR2 SYDVKM, per germline. CDR3 sequence (DNA): TGTGCCAGCAGTTCGGGACAGGGGACTGAAGCTTTCTTT. This translates into CASSSGQGTEAFF.

V and J are TRBV28 and TRBJ2-2, with D hard to call. The CDR3 contains 15 residues. Germline V lookup: CDR1 MDHEN, CDR2 SYDVKM. The V end was cut by 3 bases, the J end by 4 bases, with 12 bases between. CDR3: CASSFVGFGTGELFF. DNA for the CDR3: TGTGCCAGCAGTTTTGTTGGGTTTGGCACCGGGGAGCTGTTTTTT.

This sequence joins TRBV9 and TRBJ2-7, with D perhaps TRBD2 (6 bases). Trimming took off 3 bases at V and 6 bases at J, with 16 bases between the two ends. The germline V gene has CDR1 SGDLS and CDR2 YYNGEE. CDR3 length equals 14 residues. This CDR3 is CASSAGGSAREQYF. The DNA of the CDR3 is TGTGCCAGCAGCGCTGGGGGGAGCGCGCGCGAGCAGTACTTC.

The rearrangement joins TRBV10-2 to TRBJ2-6; D is unresolved. Germline V gene lookup returns CDR1 WSHSY and CDR2 SAAADI. The CDR3 has 13 residues. Trimming pared 3 bases from V and 0 bases from J, leaving 0 bases between. The CDR3 loop reads CASSDSGANVLTF. The DNA of the CDR3 is TGCGCCAGCAGTGACTCTGGGGCCAACGTCCTGACTTTC.

The chain recombines TRBV19 with TRBJ1-5; D unclear. With 6 bases removed from V and 3 bases from J, the gap between germline ends came to 12 bases. CDR3 length: 14 residues. Germline CDR1 LNHDA, CDR2 SQIVND (reference sequence). The CDR3 sequence: CASRPWEDNQPQHF. The CDR3, as DNA: TGTGCCAGTAGGCCCTGGGAGGACAATCAGCCCCAGCATTTT.

The J gene is TRBJ1-4, the V gene TRBV5-1; D uncertain. CDR1 SGHRS and CDR2 YFSETQ come from the germline V gene. V lost 2 bases to trimming and J lost 5 bases, with 13 bases between them. This CDR3 spans 15 amino acids. For the CDR3, the DNA is TGCGCCAGCAGCTTATTTTCCAGTCGGAATGAAAAACTGTTTTTT. It codes for CASSLFSSRNEKLFF.

V gene TRBV9 combines with J gene TRBJ1-3, with D maybe TRBD1 (6 bases). CDR3 length equals 13 residues. V lost 3 bases and J lost 4, with 8 bases in between. Germline assignment: CDR1 SGDLS and CDR2 YYNGEE. The DNA of the CDR3 is TGTGCCAGCAGCGCCGGGACAGGAAACACCATATATTTT. It is translated as CASSAGTGNTIYF.

The genes are TRBV5-4 and TRBJ2-4; D not certain. CDR3 length equals 14 residues. Per the germline V gene, CDR1 is SGHNT and CDR2 is YYREEE (reference sequence). The V gene lost 5 bases and the J gene lost 1 base, with 10 bases spanning the gap. The CDR3 sequence: CASSPTVAKNIQYF. The CDR3 DNA is TGTGCCAGCAGTCCGACCGTGGCCAAAAACATTCAGTACTTC. The full variable domain, with the rest looked up from reference TRBV5-4 and TRBJ2-4, is ETGVTQSPTHLIKTRGQQVTLRCSSQSGHNTVSWYQQALGQGPQFIFQYYREEENGRGNFPPRFSGLQFPNYSSELNVNALELDDSALYLCASSPTVAKNIQYFGAGTRLSVL.

The rearrangement links TRBV27 to TRBJ1-4, with D unresolved. CDR3 length: 12 amino acids. Germline CDR1 MNHEY, CDR2 SMNVEV (reference sequence). CDR3 coding DNA: TGTGCGGTAGGCCGGATAAATGAAAAACTGTTTTTT. The encoded protein is CAVGRINEKLFF.

The CDR3, as DNA: TGTGCCACCAGTGTATCGGGGGCGACCACTGAAGCTTTCTTT. Translating it yields CATSVSGATTEAFF. The rearrangement uses TRBV24-1 and TRBJ1-1; maybe TRBD1 (6 bases). The V and J ends lost 5 bases and 4 bases respectively, with 13 bases between them. This CDR3 is 14 amino acids long. Germline-derived CDR1 and CDR2 are KGHDR and SFDVKD.

The genes are TRBV10-3 and TRBJ1-5; tentative D call: TRBD1 (5 bases). The germline CDR1 and CDR2 sequences are ENHRY and SYGVKD. V was cut by 3 bases and J by 3 bases, with 6 bases left in between. The CDR3 consists of 13 residues. The CDR3: CAISDRVNQPQHF. Here the CDR3 DNA reads TGTGCCATCAGTGACAGGGTCAATCAGCCCCAGCATTTT.

The V and J genes are TRBV12-3 or TRBV12-4 and TRBJ2-7; a weak D match, TRBD1 (5 bases). V shed 5 bases and J shed 2 bases, with 7 bases lying between them. The length of the CDR3 is 12 residues. This chain's CDR3 is CASSGAPYEQYF. DNA of the CDR3: TGTGCCAGCAGTGGGGCCCCCTACGAGCAGTACTTC.

The gene calls are TRBV5-1 and TRBJ2-1; D not resolved. The CDR3 runs 15 residues. The germline V gene has CDR1 SGHRS and CDR2 YFSETQ. V was shortened by 0 bases and J by 0 bases, with 7 bases between the two germline ends. The CDR3 nucleotides are TGCGCCAGCAGCTTGGTTCTCCTCTCCTACAATGAGCAGTTCTTC. Translation: CASSLVLLSYNEQFF.

The chain is built from TRBV11-3 and TRBJ1-2; D not certain. CDR3 length: 13 residues. Germline CDR1 reads SGHNT; CDR2 reads YENEEA. Between the trimmed V and J ends, which lost 0 bases and 3 bases, there was a span of 5 bases. CDR3 protein: CASSLERYYGYTF. CDR3 in DNA: TGTGCCAGCAGCTTAGAAAGGTACTATGGCTACACCTTC.

The chain recombines TRBV4-2 with TRBJ2-5, with D possibly being TRBD2 (6 bases). The CDR3 runs 14 residues. CDR1 is LGHNA, CDR2 YNFKEQ, per germline. V shed 1 base and J shed 5 bases, with 11 bases lying between them. The CDR3 protein is CASSQGPGGETQYF. The CDR3 nucleotides are TGTGCCAGCAGCCAAGGCCCAGGAGGGGAGACCCAGTACTTC.

The V gene is TRBV28, the J gene TRBJ1-2, with D maybe TRBD1 (6 bases). V lost 3 bases and J 0 bases, leaving 11 bases between the germline ends. Looked up from germline, CDR1 is MDHEN and CDR2 is SYDVKM. The CDR3 loop spans 15 amino acids. CDR3 DNA sequence: TGTGCCAGCAGTTTGGGGCAGGGGACTAACTATGGCTACACCTTC. Translation: CASSLGQGTNYGYTF.

The rearrangement links TRBV5-6 to TRBJ1-1, with TRBD1 as a possible D gene (5 bases). The CDR3 extends over 14 amino acids. Germline V gene sequence: CDR1 SGHDT, CDR2 YYEEEE. V lost 4 bases and J 0 bases, leaving 10 bases between the germline ends. DNA for the CDR3: TGTGCCAGCAGCGCCTCGACAGTGAACACTGAAGCTTTCTTT. As protein: CASSASTVNTEAFF.

The chain employs TRBV6-6 and TRBJ1-2, with 10 nucleotides matching TRBD1. Germline V gene lookup returns CDR1 MNHNY and CDR2 SVGAGI (reference sequence). CDR3 length: 12 amino acids. V gave up 6 bases and J gave up 8 bases; unmatched junction bases: 3. The CDR3 sequence: CASRGTGVGYTF. The CDR3 DNA sequence: TGTGCCAGCAGAGGGACAGGGGTCGGCTACACCTTC.

V and J are TRBV2 and TRBJ1-6; D ambiguous. The CDR3 loop spans 14 amino acids. V lost 0 bases and J 3 bases, leaving 3 bases between the germline ends. Germline V gives CDR1 SNHLY, CDR2 FYNNEI. In DNA form, the CDR3 reads TGTGCCAGCAGTGAAGCAGTCTATAATTCACCCCTCCACTTT. Amino acids: CASSEAVYNSPLHF.

The chain combines TRBV7-3 with TRBJ2-3; D possibly corresponds to TRBD2 (7 bases). Trimming took off 7 bases at V and 0 bases at J, with 11 bases between the two ends. The CDR3 consists of 14 residues. From germline, CDR1 is SGHTA and CDR2 FQGTGA. The CDR3 reads CASKGGLSTDTQYF. The CDR3 nucleotides read TGTGCCAGCAAGGGGGGGCTGAGCACAGATACGCAGTATTTT.

To note about this clone: At one end, the junction sequence differs from germline, possibly due to a read error. V is TRBV19 and J is TRBJ2-7, with 7 bases matching TRBD1. In germline, CDR1 is LNHDA, CDR2 SQIVND (reference sequence). The CDR3 contains 11 residues. The CDR3 DNA sequence: TGTGCCAGAAAAAGGGTCGACAGGGTCTTCTTC. Translation: CARKRVDRVFF.

This clone appeared a single time. The V call is TRBV7-2, the J call TRBJ2-3; D is unclear. CDR3 size: 13 residues. The V end was cut by 5 bases, the J end by 8 bases, with 14 bases between. Per germline, CDR1 SGHTA and CDR2 FQGNSA. The CDR3 loop is CASSPLRSGTQYF. In DNA, the CDR3 is TGTGCCAGCAGCCCGCTCCGGAGTGGTACGCAGTATTTT. The whole variable domain, filled in from reference TRBV7-2 and TRBJ2-3, reads GAGVSQSPSNKVTEKGKDVELRCDPISGHTALYWYRQSLGQGLEFLIYFQGNSAPDKSGLPSDRFSAERTGGSVSTLTIQRTQQEDSAVYLCASSPLRSGTQYFGPGTRLTVL.

This clone was picked up one time. The gene calls are TRBV11-2 and TRBJ1-6; 11 bases align to TRBD1. Germline V gene lookup returns CDR1 SGHAT and CDR2 FQNNGV. V was pared by 4 bases and J by 7 bases, with 9 bases of the junction left unmatched. This CDR3 spans 17 amino acids. The DNA for the CDR3 is TGTGCCAGCAGCTACGGGACAGGGGGGTTTTGGAATTCACCCCTCCACTTT. Translating it yields CASSYGTGGFWNSPLHF.

J is TRBJ2-2 and V is TRBV6-5; D is undetermined. The germline V gene encodes CDR1 MNHEY and CDR2 SVGAGI. Trimming took 6 bases from V and 4 from J, leaving 12 bases between them. The CDR3 runs 14 residues. CDR3: CASSLPSGTGELFF. The DNA of the CDR3 is TGTGCCAGCAGCCTACCTAGTGGCACCGGGGAGCTGTTTTTT.

J is TRBJ2-7 and V is TRBV3-1 (or the pseudogene TRBV3-2), with 7 nucleotides matching TRBD2. Germline assignment: CDR1 LGHDT and CDR2 YNNKEL (reference sequence). The V and J ends lost 5 bases and 9 bases, in that order; junction bases with no gene match: 16. The CDR3 length is 15 residues. CDR3 DNA: TGTGCCAGCAGCGTCCGGGGTAGCGGGTCCCCAACGCAGTACTTC. Encoded protein: CASSVRGSGSPTQYF.

The CDR3 spells CASTSGDYEQYF. The DNA of the CDR3 is TGTGCCAGCACTAGCGGGGACTACGAGCAGTACTTC. The rearrangement links TRBV28 to TRBJ2-7, with 9 bases aligning to TRBD2. With 7 bases clipped from V and 3 bases from J, the junction kept 1 base outside the gene matches. This CDR3 spans 12 amino acids. Germline CDR1 and CDR2: MDHEN and SYDVKM. Full variable domain (remainder filled in from reference TRBV28 and TRBJ2-7): DVKVTQSSRYLVKRTGEKVFLECVQDMDHENMFWYRQDPGLGLRLIYFSYDVKMKEKGDIPEGYSVSREKKERFSLILESASTNQTSMYLCASTSGDYEQYFGPGTRLTVT.

This clone showed up just once. The gene calls are TRBV5-4 and TRBJ1-2; perhaps TRBD1 as D (5 bases). Germline lookup yields CDR1 SGHNT and CDR2 YYREEE (reference sequence). This CDR3 contains 13 residues. Trimming took off 0 bases at V and 6 bases at J, with 9 bases between the two ends. The CDR3 loop is CASSLAGGDGYTF. Here the CDR3 DNA reads TGTGCCAGCAGCTTGGCCGGAGGGGATGGCTACACCTTC. Using reference TRBV5-4 and TRBJ1-2 for the parts outside the CDR3, the full variable domain is ETGVTQSPTHLIKTRGQQVTLRCSSQSGHNTVSWYQQALGQGPQFIFQYYREEENGRGNFPPRFSGLQFPNYSSELNVNALELDDSALYLCASSLAGGDGYTFGSGTRLTVV.

This rearrangement joins TRBV23-1 to TRBJ2-3, with D possibly being TRBD1 or TRBD2 (5 bases each). TRBV23-1 is marked as an open reading frame, function uncertain. The CDR3 is made up of 18 amino acids. Trimming cost V 0 bases and J 7 bases, with 23 bases left between them. CDR3 protein: CASSQSWRQGQVVNTQYF. As DNA, the CDR3 is TGCGCCAGCAGTCAATCGTGGAGGCAGGGTCAGGTAGTGAATACGCAGTATTTT.

This chain uses TRBV11-3 with TRBJ1-1; D is perhaps TRBD1 (5 bases). This CDR3 contains 13 residues. The V gene lost 5 bases and the J gene lost 3 bases, with 10 bases spanning the gap. In germline, CDR1 is SGHNT, CDR2 YENEEA. The CDR3 protein is CASSPNRHTEAFF. CDR3 in DNA: TGTGCCAGCAGCCCTAACAGGCACACTGAAGCTTTCTTT.

This clone was seen just once. The chain recombines TRBV3-1 (or the pseudogene TRBV3-2) with TRBJ1-2; D is uncertain. Germline V CDR1 and CDR2: LGHDT, YNNKEL (reference sequence). The CDR3 spans 15 residues. V was pared by 4 bases and J by 11 bases, with 23 bases between. DNA for the CDR3: TGTGCCAGCAGCCCAACACCCGGAGGCACCCTCTGGTACACCTTC. Translating gives CASSPTPGGTLWYTF.

The chain carries TRBV7-6 and TRBJ2-1; perhaps D is TRBD1 or TRBD2 (5 bases each). V was cut by 1 base and J by 0 bases, with 13 bases left in between. Germline V gene lookup returns CDR1 SGHVS and CDR2 FNYEAQ. The CDR3 consists of 17 residues. DNA for the CDR3: TGTGCCAGCAGCTTAGATCCGGGGCCTCGCTCCTACAATGAGCAGTTCTTC. It is translated as CASSLDPGPRSYNEQFF.

The chain carries TRBV10-1 and TRBJ1-5, with 8 bases aligning to TRBD1. The CDR3 covers 17 residues. The germline CDR1 and CDR2 sequences are WNHNN and SYGVQD (reference sequence). V shed 10 bases, J shed 2 bases, and the junction held 16 bases outside the gene matches. CDR3: CATRGQGARSGNQPQHF. CDR3 coding DNA: TGCGCCACCCGAGGGCAGGGGGCGAGAAGTGGCAATCAGCCCCAGCATTTT.